Below, 14 T cell receptor beta chains from the same sample are listed, as sequenced in a study of T-cell memory formation after mild COVID-19. MiXCR, run by TCRdb on the 5' RACE reads, gives a single entry per CDR3 protein. The sample holds approximately 340,000 distinct CDR3 sequences, 10% to 15% seen once. Specimen: PBMCs or a T cell subset sorted from them (not recorded which). These TCRs come from a man aged 18 to 29 who had mild COVID-19 (a few samples of this study predate the infection). Cell type and time point are not known.

V usage is TRBV5-1 and J usage is TRBJ2-1; D is ambiguous. Germline CDR1 reads SGHRS; CDR2 reads YFSETQ. Trimming cost V 0 bases and J 0 bases, with 7 bases left between them. The CDR3 has 15 residues. DNA for the CDR3: TGCGCCAGCAGCTTGGCCATGGGCTCCTACAATGAGCAGTTCTTC. This encodes CASSLAMGSYNEQFF.

This clonotype showed up just a few times. This chain uses TRBV20-1 with TRBJ1-3; D unresolved. CDR1 DFQATT and CDR2 SNEGSKA come from the germline V gene (reference sequence). The CDR3 is 15 residues long. V lost 3 bases and J lost 0, with 12 bases in between. The CDR3 DNA follows: TGCAGTGCTAGTCCAGGATACGCCTCTGGAAACACCATATATTTT. This codes for CSASPGYASGNTIYF.

The genes are TRBV29-1 and TRBJ2-3; 7 positions match TRBD2. This CDR3 is 14 amino acids long. Germline values: CDR1 SQVTM, CDR2 ANQGSEA. The V gene end was trimmed by 4 bases and the J gene end by 4 bases; junction bases not matched to a gene: 8. CDR3 region: CSVGSLAVADTQYF. In DNA, the CDR3 is TGCAGCGTTGGTAGTCTAGCGGTTGCAGATACGCAGTATTTT.

This chain connects TRBV7-9 to TRBJ1-5; perhaps TRBD1 as D (6 bases). In germline, CDR1 is SEHNR, CDR2 FQNEAQ (reference sequence). The CDR3 is made up of 16 amino acids. V was clipped by 5 bases and J by 9 bases, with 23 bases between them. The CDR3 nucleotides read TGTGCCAGCAGCCCTGGACAGAGCGGCCTCTATTCGCCCCAGCATTTT. This codes for CASSPGQSGLYSPQHF.

The genes are TRBV6-5 and TRBJ1-1; D not certain. The CDR3 is made up of 15 amino acids. The germline V gene has CDR1 MNHEY and CDR2 SVGAGI. Trimming pared 5 bases from V and 2 bases from J, leaving 15 bases between. CDR3 region: CASSPRIDYNTEAFF. The CDR3 nucleotides are TGTGCCAGCAGTCCCCGGATAGATTATAACACTGAAGCTTTCTTT.

This rearrangement joins TRBV6-5 to TRBJ2-4; TRBD1 or TRBD2 may be the D gene (7 bases each). From germline, CDR1 is MNHEY and CDR2 SVGAGI. This CDR3 region has 18 residues. Trimming removed 5 bases from V and 1 base from J, with 21 bases in between. CDR3 in amino acids: CASSASGEGALAKNIQYF. Here the CDR3 DNA reads TGTGCCAGCAGTGCCTCGGGGGAGGGGGCGCTGGCCAAAAACATTCAGTACTTC.

V usage is TRBV9 and J usage is TRBJ1-4; 9 positions match TRBD1. V gave up 4 bases and J gave up 6 bases; unmatched junction bases: 10. Germline CDR1 reads SGDLS; CDR2 reads YYNGEE. The length of the CDR3 is 16 residues. CDR3 nucleotide sequence: TGTGCCAGCAGCACCGGAGACAGGGGGGATGATGAAAAACTGTTTTTT. It codes for CASSTGDRGDDEKLFF.

The gene calls are TRBV7-2 and TRBJ2-5; D may be TRBD2 (5 bases). With 5 bases removed from V and 5 bases from J, the gap between germline ends came to 18 bases. Germline CDR1 SGHTA, CDR2 FQGNSA. CDR3 length: 15 residues. CDR3 in DNA: TGTGCCAGCAGCCGGAATCAGGAGGCTGGGGAGACCCAGTACTTC. As protein: CASSRNQEAGETQYF.

The sample holds many counts of this clonotype. This chain connects TRBV12-3 or TRBV12-4 to TRBJ2-3; weak D call: TRBD2 (5 bases). CDR3 length: 12 residues. The ends were cut back, 4 bases at V and 4 bases at J, with 6 bases in the middle. The CDR3 protein is CASSYGADTQYF. Here the CDR3 DNA reads TGTGCCAGCAGTTACGGGGCAGATACGCAGTATTTT.

In this sample, this clonotype turned up a few times. The chain combines TRBV5-1 with TRBJ2-5; TRBD2 aligns across 8 bases. From germline, CDR1 is SGHRS and CDR2 YFSETQ. The trim removed 4 bases at V and 2 bases at J, leaving 7 bases unmatched. There are 15 residues in the CDR3. In nucleotides, the CDR3 is TGCGCCAGCAGCAAGGTAGCGGGATCTCAAGAGACCCAGTACTTC. It is translated as CASSKVAGSQETQYF.

The chain links TRBV6-5 to TRBJ2-7; 8 bases are a match to TRBD2. The CDR3 spans 16 residues. Germline CDR1 reads MNHEY; CDR2 reads SVGAGI. V dropped 3 bases and J dropped 0; count of bases not matched to a gene: 7. CDR3 in DNA: TGTGCCAGCAGTTATTCGAGCGGGGGATTCTCCTACGAGCAGTACTTC. It codes for CASSYSSGGFSYEQYF.

Comments on this clonotype: A read error is possible here, since a much larger clone lies one base away. The J gene is TRBJ1-1, the V gene TRBV5-1; 7 positions agree with TRBD1. Germline V CDR1 and CDR2: SGHRS, YFSETQ. This CDR3 has 15 amino acids. The CDR3 nucleotides read TGCGCCAGCAGCTTGGCCGACAGGGATGGAACTGAAGATTTCTTT. Translation: CASSLADRDGTEDFF.

The rearrangement links TRBV10-3 to TRBJ1-4; 11 nucleotides line up with TRBD1. CDR1 and CDR2 from the germline V gene are ENHRY and SYGVKD. The V gene end was trimmed by 0 bases and the J gene end by 6 bases; junction bases not matched to a gene: 0. This CDR3 region has 15 residues. The CDR3 here is CAISESDRGHEKLFF. In DNA, the CDR3 is TGTGCCATCAGTGAGTCGGACAGGGGGCATGAAAAACTGTTTTTT.

This clonotype was found a few times. This chain uses TRBV5-1 with TRBJ2-5; TRBD2 aligns across 9 bases. V shed 4 bases, J shed 4 bases, and the junction held 20 bases outside the gene matches. This CDR3 has 19 residues. Germline V gene sequence: CDR1 SGHRS, CDR2 YFSETQ. CDR3: CASSRGLAGGPLSPETQYF. The CDR3 nucleotides read TGCGCCAGCAGCCGGGGCCTGGCGGGGGGGCCACTATCTCCAGAGACCCAGTACTTC. The complete variable domain, with remaining parts taken from reference TRBV5-1 and TRBJ2-5, reads KAGVTQTPRYLIKTRGQQVTLSCSPISGHRSVSWYQQTPGQGLQFLFEYFSETQRNKGNFPGRFSGRQFSNSRSEMNVSTLELGDSALYLCASSRGLAGGPLSPETQYFGPGTRLLVL.